This T cell receptor (beta chain) derives from a study of CD8+ T cells in alopecia areata. Overall study results and limits: Persistence in scalp and blood during tofacitinib was observed for many expanded lesional clones. Scalp clonality and expanded CD8+ clones among the top 100 showed significant decreases with tofacitinib. Relative to mice, TCR sharing across patients was less clear, a difference possibly HLA-related.

This CDR3 is 13 amino acids long. V lost 6 bases and J 0 bases, leaving 12 bases between the germline ends. Germline-derived CDR1 and CDR2 are SQVTM and ANQGSEA. In regard to this clone: Its antigen is not known.

Treatment given: oral pan-JAK inhibitor, 5-10 mg twice daily. The sorting of PBMCs gave CD4+ and CD8+ T cells. RNA was extracted and reverse transcribed into cDNA as the sequencing template. The method was immunoSEQ multiplex PCR; TCRdb's version includes in-frame clones alone and lacks a portion of them. The sample has 60,000 to 90,000 clones; roughly 66% are singletons. This chain uses TRBV29-1 with TRBJ2-7; D remains unclear. The origin of this receptor is a human donor with alopecia areata. This material consisted of CD8+ T cells sorted from blood, taken at week 24, from a patient treated with tofacitinib. As DNA, the CDR3 is TGCAGCGTGGTGAAGATGGACTCCTACGAGCAGTACTTC. Its translation: CSVVKMDSYEQYF.